These 16 T cell receptor beta chains came from one sample sequenced in a study of T cell responses to AZD1222 COVID-19 vaccine. Sequencing used immunoSEQ multiplex PCR; TCRdb keeps in-frame clones, though not all of them. The sample carries about 97,000 clones, about 88% recorded once. The sequencing here drew on peripheral blood, taken on day 0 of AZD1222 vaccination. The receptors stem from an adult in good health.

The sample holds one count of this clone. This sequence joins TRBV24-1 and TRBJ2-1; D gene ambiguous. Germline V gives CDR1 KGHDR, CDR2 SFDVKD. The CDR3 contains 15 residues. Deletions cut 4 bases from V and 4 bases from J, with 13 bases between. The CDR3 bases are TGTGCCACCAGTGACGCCGGGTCTATTTACAATGAGCAGTTCTTC. Residues: CATSDAGSIYNEQFF.

V usage is TRBV4-3 and J usage is TRBJ1-4, with a tentative D call TRBD1 (5 bases). The germline V and J ends were trimmed by 1 base and 2 bases, with 11 bases remaining between them. Germline CDR1 is LGHNA and CDR2 is YSLEER. The CDR3 contains 16 residues. The CDR3: CASSQAGGGTNEKLFF. CDR3 nucleotide sequence: TGCGCCAGCAGCCAAGCCGGGGGAGGTACTAATGAAAAACTGTTTTTT.

This chain joins TRBV6-6 and TRBJ1-5; D might be TRBD1 (5 bases). Trimming removed 3 bases at V and 0 bases at J, with 12 bases between. Germline V gene data show CDR1 as MNHNY and CDR2 as SVGAGI (reference sequence). The CDR3 totals 16 residues. The CDR3 is CASSYLRGDSNQPQHF. Written as DNA, the CDR3 is TGTGCCAGCAGTTATTTACGAGGGGATAGCAATCAGCCCCAGCATTTT.

V gene TRBV5-1 combines with J gene TRBJ2-5; D is undetermined. Trimming cost V 6 bases and J 5 bases, with 8 bases left between them. This CDR3 contains 11 residues. Germline V gene lookup returns CDR1 SGHRS and CDR2 YFSETQ. The CDR3 DNA follows: TGCGCCAGCACAAGGTCGGAGACCCAGTACTTC. Its translation: CASTRSETQYF.

The chain links TRBV12-5 to TRBJ2-5, with 9 bases lining up with TRBD1. Trimming cost V 4 bases and J 3 bases; bases outside gene matches: 9. Germline assignment: CDR1 LGHNT and CDR2 FRNRAP. CDR3 size: 16 residues. CDR3 residues: CASGYRDRDLEETQYF. CDR3 DNA sequence: TGTGCTAGTGGTTACCGGGACAGGGATTTGGAAGAGACCCAGTACTTC. Full variable domain (remainder filled in from reference TRBV12-5 and TRBJ2-5): DARVTQTPRHKVTEMGQEVTMRCQPILGHNTVFWYRQTMMQGLELLAYFRNRAPLDDSGMPKDRFSAEMPDATLATLKIQPSEPRDSAVYFCASGYRDRDLEETQYFGPGTRLLVL.

The V gene is TRBV30, the J gene TRBJ1-5, with no clear D. The V gene's germline CDR1 is GTSNPN and CDR2 SVGIG (reference sequence). V was cut by 7 bases and J by 2 bases, with 9 bases left in between. This CDR3 contains 12 residues. The CDR3 coding sequence is TGTGCCTTTGATTTAGGCAATCAGCCCCAGCATTTT. Residues: CAFDLGNQPQHF.

This rearrangement joins TRBV19 to TRBJ2-1; 11 nucleotides match TRBD2. This CDR3 comprises 15 residues. The V segment lost 9 bases and the J segment 0 bases; nucleotides outside the gene matches: 4. Germline CDR1 is LNHDA and CDR2 is SQIVND (reference sequence). CDR3 loop: CASQTSGASYNEQFF. The CDR3 coding sequence is TGTGCCAGCCAGACTAGCGGGGCCTCCTACAATGAGCAGTTCTTC.

The chain combines TRBV7-2 with TRBJ2-1; 7 bases map to TRBD2. Trimming took 5 bases from V and 8 from J; bases not matched to a gene: 3. Germline CDR1 is SGHTA and CDR2 is FQGNSA. The CDR3 has 12 amino acids. CDR3 sequence (DNA): TGTGCCAGCAGCCCTAGCGGATATGAGCAGTTCTTC. Its translation is CASSPSGYEQFF.

This chain connects TRBV5-1 to TRBJ2-3; the D gene could be TRBD1 or TRBD2 (5 bases each). The CDR3 has 16 amino acids. V was cut by 2 bases and J by 3 bases, with 16 bases left in between. CDR1 and CDR2 (germline): SGHRS, YFSETQ. Here the CDR3 reads CASSFGMGVVTDTQYF. CDR3 in DNA: TGCGCCAGCAGCTTCGGTATGGGGGTTGTGACAGATACGCAGTATTTT. The complete variable domain, with remaining parts taken from reference TRBV5-1 and TRBJ2-3, reads KAGVTQTPRYLIKTRGQQVTLSCSPISGHRSVSWYQQTPGQGLQFLFEYFSETQRNKGNFPGRFSGRQFSNSRSEMNVSTLELGDSALYLCASSFGMGVVTDTQYFGPGTRLTVL.

This sequence joins TRBV27 and TRBJ2-1; D is unresolved. Trimming cost V 2 bases and J 5 bases, with 13 bases left between them. Germline V gives CDR1 MNHEY, CDR2 SMNVEV (reference sequence). This CDR3 is built from 15 residues. The CDR3 loop reads CASSLKSVLNNEQFF. DNA of the CDR3: TGTGCCAGCAGTTTAAAAAGCGTACTGAACAATGAGCAGTTCTTC.

The J gene is TRBJ2-1, the V gene TRBV28, with 7 bases lining up with TRBD1. The CDR3 covers 15 residues. Trimming at V came to 6 bases and at J to 4 bases, leaving 9 bases not matched to a gene. Germline CDR1 reads MDHEN; CDR2 reads SYDVKM. CDR3 DNA: TGTGCCAGCAGCTTCTTGTCGACAGGGTACAATGAGCAGTTCTTC. Protein product: CASSFLSTGYNEQFF.

This clone was recorded once. V gene TRBV4-3 combines with J gene TRBJ2-5; D remains ambiguous. Germline lookup yields CDR1 LGHNA and CDR2 YSLEER. V dropped 4 bases and J dropped 6 bases, with 12 bases sitting between them. The CDR3 totals 13 residues. CDR3 sequence (DNA): TGCGCCAGCAGCCGGACGGCGTCGAAGACCCAGTACTTC. Its translation: CASSRTASKTQYF.

This sequence joins TRBV6-5 and TRBJ2-1; D is uncertain. This CDR3 contains 12 residues. Trimming pared 8 bases from V and 4 bases from J, leaving 9 bases between. Germline V gene lookup returns CDR1 MNHEY and CDR2 SVGAGI. CDR3 DNA: TGTGCCAGCGAAAACCGATACAATGAGCAGTTCTTC. Protein: CASENRYNEQFF.

This clone was picked up one time. V and J are TRBV5-1 and TRBJ2-2; D assignment may be TRBD1 or TRBD2 (5 bases each). Between the trimmed V and J ends, which lost 4 bases and 6 bases, there was a span of 16 bases. CDR1 SGHRS and CDR2 YFSETQ come from the germline V gene. This CDR3 region has 15 residues. Here the CDR3 reads CASSTGTSQPGELFF. The CDR3 DNA reads TGCGCCAGCAGCACCGGGACCTCCCAACCCGGGGAGCTGTTTTTT. The complete variable domain, with remaining parts taken from reference TRBV5-1 and TRBJ2-2, reads KAGVTQTPRYLIKTRGQQVTLSCSPISGHRSVSWYQQTPGQGLQFLFEYFSETQRNKGNFPGRFSGRQFSNSRSEMNVSTLELGDSALYLCASSTGTSQPGELFFGEGSRLTVL.

This chain joins TRBV12-3 or TRBV12-4 and TRBJ2-7; 8 bases are shared with TRBD2. CDR3 length: 12 amino acids. The J segment lost 11 bases and the V segment lost 5 bases, leaving 8 bases of the junction unmatched. The CDR3 is CASSRGTRKEYF. As DNA, the CDR3 is TGTGCCAGCAGTAGAGGGACTAGGAAGGAGTACTTC.

This chain links TRBV21-1 with TRBJ2-3; the tabulated D call, TRBD2, remains unverified against the DNA. TRBV21-1 is assigned pseudogene status. CDR3 length: 16 amino acids. Here the CDR3 reads CASSPWLAGGVDTQYF. CDR3 nucleotide sequence: TGTGCCAGCAGCCCCTGGCTAGCGGGGGGCGTGGATACGCAGTATTTT.